The T cell receptor beta chain under discussion was sequenced for a study of blood T cells in healthy people across ages. Overall study findings and caveats: Older age coincided with a roughly linear decline in TCR beta diversity per million T cells.

The authors ran a second PCR of roughly 7 to 11 cycles using a sample-barcoded 5' primer and a J-beta primer mix. Researchers report that each sample yielded at least 2.5 million CDR3-containing paired-end reads. In TCRdb, the 5' RACE reads were re-called with MiXCR into one record per CDR3 protein. The sample yields roughly 900,000 distinct CDR3 sequences, around 46% seen once. The CDR3 extends over 14 amino acids. The V gene end was trimmed by 8 bases and the J gene end by 4 bases; junction bases not matched to a gene: 10. Per the germline V gene, CDR1 is DFQATT and CDR2 is SNEGSKA (reference sequence). As for this clonotype: What it recognizes is unknown.

The chain couples TRBV20-1 to TRBJ1-2; 10 bases match TRBD1. The clonotype was recovered from a man aged 25-45 years in good health. The sequencing sample was made of blood. In DNA form, the CDR3 reads TGCAGTCCGACAGGGGGCGTCGGTTCCTATGGCTACACCTTC. Its protein product is CSPTGGVGSYGYTF.